This T cell receptor (beta chain) was identified in a study of blood T cells in healthy people across ages. Primers used in a second PCR of roughly 7 to 11 cycles were a sample-barcoded 5' primer and a J-beta primer mix. TCRdb re-analysed the 5' RACE reads in MiXCR, keeping a single row per CDR3 protein. The sample consists of around 700,000 distinct CDR3 sequences, roughly 25% of them appearing once. This clonotype was found many times. What it binds is not known. Study-level points and caveats: Strong correlation existed between TCR beta diversity and naive T cell percentage. TCR beta diversity, measured per million T cells, fell in a roughly linear way with age.

These same records also appear under a second study, on T cells of mothers and their children. That publication notes: No T cell clones of persistent microchimeric origin were detected.

This TCR came from a boy aged 5-17 years in good health. Source material: blood.

The CDR3 spells CSVVLKETQYF. DNA of the CDR3: TGCAGCGTTGTACTCAAAGAGACCCAGTACTTC. The chain joins TRBV29-1 to TRBJ2-5; D unclear. Per the germline V gene, CDR1 is SQVTM and CDR2 is ANQGSEA. CDR3 size: 11 residues. Deletions cut 4 bases from V and 3 bases from J, with 6 bases between. Full variable domain (outside the CDR3, taken from reference TRBV29-1 and TRBJ2-5): SAVISQKPSRDICQRGTSLTIQCQVDSQVTMMFWYRQQPGQSLTLIATANQGSEATYESGFVIDKFPISRPNLTFSTLTVSNMSPEDSSIYLCSVVLKETQYFGPGTRLLVL.